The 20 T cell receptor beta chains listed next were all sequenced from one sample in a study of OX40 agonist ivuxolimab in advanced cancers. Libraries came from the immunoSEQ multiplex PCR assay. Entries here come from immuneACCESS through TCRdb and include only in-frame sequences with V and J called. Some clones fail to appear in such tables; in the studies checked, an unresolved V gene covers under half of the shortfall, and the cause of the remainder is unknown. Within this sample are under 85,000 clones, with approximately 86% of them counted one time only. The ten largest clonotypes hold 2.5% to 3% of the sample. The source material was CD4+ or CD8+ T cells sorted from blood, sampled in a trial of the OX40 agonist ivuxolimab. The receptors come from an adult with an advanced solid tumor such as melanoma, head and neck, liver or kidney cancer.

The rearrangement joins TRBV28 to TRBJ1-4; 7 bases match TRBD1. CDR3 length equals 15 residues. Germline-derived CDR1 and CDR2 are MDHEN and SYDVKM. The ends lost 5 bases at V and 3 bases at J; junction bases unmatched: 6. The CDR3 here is CASSTGDSSNEKLFF. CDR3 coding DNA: TGTGCCAGCAGTACAGGGGACAGTTCTAATGAAAAACTGTTTTTT.

DNA of the CDR3: TGTGCCAGCAGTCTCGCTGGGACAGGGAACACTGAAGCTTTCTTT. Amino acids: CASSLAGTGNTEAFF. The gene calls are TRBV11-1 and TRBJ1-1; 8 nucleotides agree with TRBD1. Trimming cost V 6 bases and J 1 base; bases outside gene matches: 7. Germline assignment: CDR1 SGHAT and CDR2 FQDESV (reference sequence). The CDR3 consists of 15 residues. Full variable domain (rest looked up from reference TRBV11-1 and TRBJ1-1): EAEVAQSPRYKITEKSQAVAFWCDPISGHATLYWYRQILGQGPELLVQFQDESVVDDSQLPKDRFSAERLKGVDSTLKIQPAELGDSAMYLCASSLAGTGNTEAFFGQGTRLTVV.

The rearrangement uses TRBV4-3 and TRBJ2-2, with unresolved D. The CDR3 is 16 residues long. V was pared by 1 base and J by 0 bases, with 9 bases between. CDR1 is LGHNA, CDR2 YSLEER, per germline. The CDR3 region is CASSQASHANTGELFF. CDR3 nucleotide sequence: TGCGCCAGCAGCCAAGCCAGCCACGCGAACACCGGGGAGCTGTTTTTT.

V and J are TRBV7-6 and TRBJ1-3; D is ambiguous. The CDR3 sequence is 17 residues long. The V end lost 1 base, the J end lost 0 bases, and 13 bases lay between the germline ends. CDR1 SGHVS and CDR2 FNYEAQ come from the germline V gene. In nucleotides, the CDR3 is TGTGCCAGCAGCTTAGGTCGAGAATTCCTCTCTGGAAACACCATATATTTT. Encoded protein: CASSLGREFLSGNTIYF. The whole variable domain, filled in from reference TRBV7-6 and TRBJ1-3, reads GAGVSQSPRYKVTKRGQDVALRCDPISGHVSLYWYRQALGQGPEFLTYFNYEAQQDKSGLPNDRFSAERPEGSISTLTIQRTEQRDSAMYRCASSLGREFLSGNTIYFGEGSWLTVV.

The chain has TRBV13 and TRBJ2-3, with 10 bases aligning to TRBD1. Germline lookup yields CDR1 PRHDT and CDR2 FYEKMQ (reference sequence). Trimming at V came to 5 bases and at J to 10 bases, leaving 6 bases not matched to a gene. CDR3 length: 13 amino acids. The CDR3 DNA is TGTGCCAGCAGCAGCAGGGACAGGGGTCCGCAGTATTTT. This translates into CASSSRDRGPQYF.

Here the CDR3 DNA reads TGTGCCTGGAGTGTAATATCGGGGGATTATGGCTACACCTTC. Residues: CAWSVISGDYGYTF. The chain combines TRBV30 with TRBJ1-2, with D perhaps matching TRBD1 (5 bases). The CDR3 extends over 14 amino acids. The germline V and J ends were trimmed by 0 bases and 5 bases, with 13 bases remaining between them. Germline CDR1 reads GTSNPN; CDR2 reads SVGIG (reference sequence).

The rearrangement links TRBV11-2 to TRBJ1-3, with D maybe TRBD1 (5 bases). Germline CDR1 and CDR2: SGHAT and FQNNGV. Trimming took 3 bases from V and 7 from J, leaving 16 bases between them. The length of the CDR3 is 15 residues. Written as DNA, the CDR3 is TGTGCCAGCAGCTTCCCGGGACGGCGCCAGAACACCATATATTTT. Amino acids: CASSFPGRRQNTIYF.

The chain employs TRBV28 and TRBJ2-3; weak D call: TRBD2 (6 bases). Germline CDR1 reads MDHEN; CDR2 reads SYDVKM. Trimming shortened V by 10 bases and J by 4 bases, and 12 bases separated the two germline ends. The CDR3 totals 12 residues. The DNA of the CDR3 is TGTGCCACCGGGGGTAATGCAGATACGCAGTATTTT. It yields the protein CATGGNADTQYF. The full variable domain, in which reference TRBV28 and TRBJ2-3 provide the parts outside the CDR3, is DVKVTQSSRYLVKRTGEKVFLECVQDMDHENMFWYRQDPGLGLRLIYFSYDVKMKEKGDIPEGYSVSREKKERFSLILESASTNQTSMYLCATGGNADTQYFGPGTRLTVL.

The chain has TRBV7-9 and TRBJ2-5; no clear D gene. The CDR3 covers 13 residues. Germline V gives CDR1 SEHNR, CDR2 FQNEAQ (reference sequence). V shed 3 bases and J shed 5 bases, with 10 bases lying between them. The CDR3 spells CASSLGVPETQYF. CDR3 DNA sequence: TGTGCCAGCAGCTTGGGTGTCCCCGAGACCCAGTACTTC.

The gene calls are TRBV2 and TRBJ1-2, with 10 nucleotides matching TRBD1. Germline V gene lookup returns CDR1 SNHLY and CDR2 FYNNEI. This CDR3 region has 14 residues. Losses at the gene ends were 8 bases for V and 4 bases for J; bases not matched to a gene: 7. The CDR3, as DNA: TGTGCCAGCCAGGATCGGACAGGGGGCTATGGCTACACCTTC. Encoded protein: CASQDRTGGYGYTF. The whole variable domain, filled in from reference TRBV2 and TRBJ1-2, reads EPEVTQTPSHQVTQMGQEVILRCVPISNHLYFYWYRQILGQKVEFLVSFYNNEISEKSEIFDDQFSVERPDGSNFTLKIRSTKLEDSAMYFCASQDRTGGYGYTFGSGTRLTVV.

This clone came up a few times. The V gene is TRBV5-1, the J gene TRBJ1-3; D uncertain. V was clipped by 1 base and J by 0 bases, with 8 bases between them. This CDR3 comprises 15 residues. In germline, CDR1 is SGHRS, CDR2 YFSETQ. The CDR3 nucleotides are TGCGCCAGCAGCTTGAACGGCGACTCTGGAAACACCATATATTTT. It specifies CASSLNGDSGNTIYF.

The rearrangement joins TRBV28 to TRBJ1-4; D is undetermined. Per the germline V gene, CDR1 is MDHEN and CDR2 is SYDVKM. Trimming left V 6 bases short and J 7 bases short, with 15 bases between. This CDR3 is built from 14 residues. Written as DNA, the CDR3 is TGTGCCAGCAGGGGAGCCGGGTACGGTGAAAAACTGTTTTTT. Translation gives CASRGAGYGEKLFF.

The CDR3 DNA follows: TGTGCCAGCAAAGGGGAGGGGCAGCCCCAGCATTTT. Translation: CASKGEGQPQHF. The chain combines TRBV6-1 with TRBJ1-5, with D perhaps TRBD1 (5 bases). Per germline, CDR1 MNHNS and CDR2 SASEGT. CDR3 length equals 12 residues. Trimming took off 7 bases at V and 7 bases at J, with 11 bases between the two ends.

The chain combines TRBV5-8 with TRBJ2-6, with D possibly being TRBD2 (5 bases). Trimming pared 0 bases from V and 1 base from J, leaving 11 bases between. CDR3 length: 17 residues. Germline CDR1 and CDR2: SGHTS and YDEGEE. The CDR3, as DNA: TGTGCCAGCAGCTTGGCGGACTCTTTGTCTGGGGCCAACGTCCTGACTTTC. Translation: CASSLADSLSGANVLTF.

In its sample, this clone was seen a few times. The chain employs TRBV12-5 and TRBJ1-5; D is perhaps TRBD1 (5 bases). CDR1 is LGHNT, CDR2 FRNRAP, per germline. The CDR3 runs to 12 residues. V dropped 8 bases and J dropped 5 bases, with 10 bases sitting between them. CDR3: CASQGDYQPQHF. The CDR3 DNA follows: TGTGCTAGTCAGGGTGACTATCAGCCCCAGCATTTT.

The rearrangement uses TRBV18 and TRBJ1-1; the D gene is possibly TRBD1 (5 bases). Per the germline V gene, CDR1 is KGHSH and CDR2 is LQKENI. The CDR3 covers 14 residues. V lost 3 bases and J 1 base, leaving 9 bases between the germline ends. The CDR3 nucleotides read TGTGCCAGCTCACCGGGTGGGGGGAACACTGAAGCTTTCTTT. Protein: CASSPGGGNTEAFF.

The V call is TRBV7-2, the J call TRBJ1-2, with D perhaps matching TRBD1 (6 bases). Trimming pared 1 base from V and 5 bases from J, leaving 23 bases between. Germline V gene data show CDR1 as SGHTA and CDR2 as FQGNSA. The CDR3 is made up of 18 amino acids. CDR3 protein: CASSLVPGARRRGYGYTF. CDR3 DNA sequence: TGTGCCAGCAGCTTAGTTCCGGGGGCCCGAAGGAGAGGTTATGGCTACACCTTC.

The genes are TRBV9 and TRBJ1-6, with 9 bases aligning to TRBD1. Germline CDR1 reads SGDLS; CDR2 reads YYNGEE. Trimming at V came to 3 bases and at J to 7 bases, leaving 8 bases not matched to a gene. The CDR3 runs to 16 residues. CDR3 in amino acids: CASSAQTGGTNSPLHF. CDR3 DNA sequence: TGTGCCAGCAGCGCCCAGACAGGGGGTACGAATTCACCCCTCCACTTT.

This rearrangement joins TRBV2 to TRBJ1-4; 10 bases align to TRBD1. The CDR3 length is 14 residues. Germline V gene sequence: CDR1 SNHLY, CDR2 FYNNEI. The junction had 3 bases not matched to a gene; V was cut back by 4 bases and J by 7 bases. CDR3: CASSGRTGGEKLFF. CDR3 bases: TGTGCCAGCAGTGGGAGGACAGGGGGTGAAAAACTGTTTTTT.

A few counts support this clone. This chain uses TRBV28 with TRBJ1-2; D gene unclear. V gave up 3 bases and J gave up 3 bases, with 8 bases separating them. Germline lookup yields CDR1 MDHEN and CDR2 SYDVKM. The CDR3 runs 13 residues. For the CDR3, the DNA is TGTGCCAGCAGTTTCTCTGACGACTATGGCTACACCTTC. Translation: CASSFSDDYGYTF.